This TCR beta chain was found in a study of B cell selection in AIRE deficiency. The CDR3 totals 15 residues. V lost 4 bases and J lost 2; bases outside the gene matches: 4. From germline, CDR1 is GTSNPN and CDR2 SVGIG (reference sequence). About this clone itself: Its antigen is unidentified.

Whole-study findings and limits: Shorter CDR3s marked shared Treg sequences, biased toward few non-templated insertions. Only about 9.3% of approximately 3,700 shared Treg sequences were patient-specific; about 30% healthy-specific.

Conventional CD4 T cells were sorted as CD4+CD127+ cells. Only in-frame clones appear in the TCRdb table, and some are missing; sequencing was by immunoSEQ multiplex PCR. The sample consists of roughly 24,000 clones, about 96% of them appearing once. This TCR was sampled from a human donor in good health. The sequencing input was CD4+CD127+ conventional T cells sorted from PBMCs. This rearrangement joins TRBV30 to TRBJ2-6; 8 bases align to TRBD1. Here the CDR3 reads CAWITTGAGANVLTF. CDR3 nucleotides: TGTGCCTGGATTACGACAGGGGCTGGGGCCAACGTCCTGACTTTC.